A single sample gave rise to the 20 T cell receptor beta chains below, sequenced in a study of CD8 T cells in ankylosing spondylitis. Their antigens remain unidentified. TCRdb independently ran MiXCR on the 5' RACE reads; one entry per CDR3 protein. The profile covers about 220,000 distinct CDR3 sequences, with about 7.3% appearing a single time and more than 13% taken by the ten largest. General study results and limits: Made up of fewer than ten highly homologous variants, a TCR beta motif appeared characteristic of ankylosing spondylitis blood.

Input material: blood, either unsorted or a sorted T cell fraction (not recorded which). Every receptor here comes from a male donor with ankylosing spondylitis.

This clonotype was detected many times. The gene calls are TRBV6-4 and TRBJ1-2, with 9 bases identical to TRBD1. Per the germline V gene, CDR1 is MRHNA and CDR2 is SNTAGT. Trimming removed 6 bases from V and 4 bases from J; junction bases left unmatched: 6. CDR3 size: 14 residues. The CDR3 region is CASSPGQGSYGYTF. In DNA, the CDR3 is TGTGCCAGCAGCCCCGGACAGGGGTCCTATGGCTACACCTTC.

V is TRBV9 and J is TRBJ2-3, with 9 bases matching TRBD1. This CDR3 has 14 residues. The V gene end was trimmed by 4 bases and the J gene end by 10 bases; junction bases not matched to a gene: 10. CDR1 and CDR2 from the germline V gene are SGDLS and YYNGEE. CDR3: CASSPGDRVGAQYF. The CDR3 DNA is TGTGCCAGCAGCCCGGGGGACAGGGTGGGTGCGCAGTATTTT.

This clonotype was seen ten or more times. DNA for the CDR3: TGCGCCAGCAGCTTCGAGAGCTCCTACAATGAGCAGTTCTTC. As protein: CASSFESSYNEQFF. The rearrangement links TRBV5-1 to TRBJ2-1; D is unresolved. Trimming removed 2 bases at V and 0 bases at J, with 6 bases between. This CDR3 comprises 14 residues. Germline CDR1 SGHRS, CDR2 YFSETQ.

This clonotype was picked up many times. The V call is TRBV6-1, the J call TRBJ2-7; TRBD2 matches 13 bases. This CDR3 is built from 15 residues. V was clipped by 5 bases and J by 5 bases; unmatched bases: 6. Germline V lookup: CDR1 MNHNS, CDR2 SASEGT. CDR3 DNA: TGTGCCAGCAGTCCGGGACTAGCGGGGTCAAACGAGCAGTACTTC. Its translation: CASSPGLAGSNEQYF.

This clonotype appeared many times. This CDR3 reads CSVAGTGNTIYF. CDR3 nucleotide sequence: TGCAGCGTTGCGGGGACTGGAAACACCATATATTTT. V usage is TRBV29-1 and J usage is TRBJ1-3; D ambiguous. The CDR3 has 12 residues. Trimming pared 4 bases from V and 2 bases from J, leaving 6 bases between. The germline V gene encodes CDR1 SQVTM and CDR2 ANQGSEA.

There are many counts of this clonotype. The chain links TRBV28 to TRBJ2-5; weak D call: TRBD1 (6 bases). With 3 bases removed from V and 1 base from J, the gap between germline ends came to 15 bases. The CDR3 length is 16 residues. Germline V gene sequence: CDR1 MDHEN, CDR2 SYDVKM. The CDR3 DNA reads TGTGCCAGCAGTTTCTCCCCCCGGGACACCCAAGAGACCCAGTACTTC. This translates into CASSFSPRDTQETQYF.

This clonotype appeared many times. The rearrangement links TRBV29-1 to TRBJ2-7; D is unresolved. This CDR3 has 10 amino acids. Between the trimmed V and J ends, which lost 0 bases and 7 bases, there was a span of 4 bases. CDR1 and CDR2 from the germline V gene are SQVTM and ANQGSEA. CDR3 amino acids: CSVEDGEQYF. The CDR3 DNA follows: TGCAGCGTTGAAGATGGGGAGCAGTACTTC.

This clonotype was recorded many times. The rearrangement joins TRBV19 to TRBJ1-1, with 7 bases matching TRBD1. The length of the CDR3 is 11 residues. V shed 9 bases, J shed 11 bases, and the junction held 9 bases outside the gene matches. Germline V CDR1 and CDR2: LNHDA, SQIVND (reference sequence). DNA for the CDR3: TGTGCCAGCCAGCTGACAGGGAAGGCTTTCTTT. This translates into CASQLTGKAFF.

This clonotype was seen many times. This rearrangement joins TRBV29-1 to TRBJ2-3, with D perhaps matching TRBD2 (6 bases). Germline V lookup: CDR1 SQVTM, CDR2 ANQGSEA. The CDR3 is 13 residues long. Trimming cost V 4 bases and J 4 bases, with 12 bases left between them. DNA for the CDR3: TGCAGCGTTGTCGGGGGTTTTGCAGATACGCAGTATTTT. The encoded protein is CSVVGGFADTQYF.

The sample holds many counts of this clonotype. This rearrangement joins TRBV3-1 to TRBJ1-2; D unclear. This CDR3 is 13 amino acids long. The V gene's germline CDR1 is LGHDT and CDR2 YNNKEL (reference sequence). Trimming took off 5 bases at V and 1 base at J, with 8 bases between the two ends. CDR3 sequence: CASSGPDNYGYTF. In nucleotides, the CDR3 is TGTGCCAGCAGCGGACCGGATAACTATGGCTACACCTTC.

The V gene is TRBV5-5, the J gene TRBJ2-7; tentatively, D is TRBD1 (8 bases). The V gene's germline CDR1 is SGHKS and CDR2 YYEKEE (reference sequence). V dropped 2 bases and J dropped 5 bases, with 17 bases sitting between them. The CDR3 is made up of 15 amino acids. Here the CDR3 reads CASSFNRGGAHEQYF. The CDR3 nucleotides are TGTGCCAGCAGCTTTAACAGGGGGGGGGCCCACGAGCAGTACTTC.

This clonotype has only a few counts. This chain connects TRBV12-3 or TRBV12-4 to TRBJ2-7; TRBD1 agrees at 9 bases. The CDR3 runs to 13 residues. After removal of 6 bases from V and 5 bases from J, the junction contained 5 bases not matched to a gene. Here the CDR3 reads CASSGDRDHEQYF. In DNA form, the CDR3 reads TGTGCCAGCAGCGGGGACAGGGATCACGAGCAGTACTTC.

This clonotype was counted ten times or more. This sequence joins TRBV6-1 and TRBJ2-1; 7 bases align to TRBD1. CDR1 and CDR2 from the germline V gene are MNHNS and SASEGT. The CDR3 consists of 15 residues. The V segment lost 7 bases and the J segment 2 bases; nucleotides outside the gene matches: 8. The CDR3 is CASTVTGSAYNEQFF. DNA of the CDR3: TGTGCCAGCACCGTGACAGGGTCGGCCTACAATGAGCAGTTCTTC.

This clonotype was found many times. Mismatch with germline at one junction end may stem from a read error. The V and J genes are TRBV28 and TRBJ1-1; 11 bases align to TRBD1. Germline values: CDR1 MDHEN, CDR2 SYDVKM. There are 15 residues in the CDR3. The CDR3 here is CACSRTGGANTEAFF. DNA for the CDR3: TGTGCCTGCAGTCGGACAGGGGGCGCGAACACTGAAGCTTTCTTT. The entire variable domain, with the rest obtained from reference TRBV28 and TRBJ1-1, is as follows: DVKVTQSSRYLVKRTGEKVFLECVQDMDHENMFWYRQDPGLGLRLIYFSYDVKMKEKGDIPEGYSVSREKKERFSLILESASTNQTSMYLCACSRTGGANTEAFFGQGTRLTVV.

A few counts support this clonotype. V usage is TRBV13 and J usage is TRBJ1-1; perhaps TRBD1 as D (5 bases). The CDR3 is made up of 14 amino acids. V was trimmed by 2 bases and J by 6 bases, leaving 13 bases between them. The germline gives CDR1 PRHDT, CDR2 FYEKMQ (reference sequence). This chain's CDR3 is CASSLMGGGSEAFF. The CDR3 bases are TGTGCCAGCAGCTTAATGGGGGGAGGGTCTGAAGCTTTCTTT.

This clonotype was recorded a few times. This sequence joins TRBV15 and TRBJ2-1; weak D call: TRBD1 (5 bases). With 0 bases removed from V and 12 bases from J, the gap between germline ends came to 12 bases. Germline V gene data show CDR1 as LNHNV and CDR2 as YYDKDF (reference sequence). This CDR3 spans 13 amino acids. The CDR3 bases are TGTGCCACCAGCAGAGATTCAACGGACATGCAGTTCTTC. Translating it yields CATSRDSTDMQFF.

Many counts were recorded for this clonotype. In DNA, the CDR3 is TGTGCCAGCAGTTCCGCCGTGGGAACTGCGCAGTATTTT. This sequence encodes CASSSAVGTAQYF. V gene TRBV6-2 or TRBV6-3 combines with J gene TRBJ2-3; D is undetermined. Germline CDR1 reads MNHEY; CDR2 reads SVGEGT. Trimming shortened V by 4 bases and J by 10 bases, and 15 bases separated the two germline ends. The CDR3 spans 13 residues.

This clonotype was detected many times. The CDR3 loop is CSVVVWDEQYF. CDR3 bases: TGCAGCGTTGTGGTGTGGGACGAGCAGTACTTC. The chain employs TRBV29-1 and TRBJ2-7; no firm D call. Germline loops: CDR1 SQVTM, CDR2 ANQGSEA. This CDR3 spans 11 amino acids. V was cut by 4 bases and J by 5 bases, with 9 bases left in between.

This clonotype was seen ten or more times. The J gene is TRBJ1-2, the V gene TRBV12-3 or TRBV12-4, with D unresolved. CDR3 length equals 13 residues. Trimming took off 3 bases at V and 2 bases at J, with 7 bases between the two ends. The CDR3 sequence: CASSFAENYGYTF. Here the CDR3 DNA reads TGTGCCAGCAGTTTTGCGGAGAACTATGGCTACACCTTC.

The V call is TRBV6-1, the J call TRBJ2-2; 7 bases are shared with TRBD1. The V gene end was trimmed by 7 bases and the J gene end by 0 bases; junction bases not matched to a gene: 8. The CDR3 sequence is 16 residues long. The germline V gene encodes CDR1 MNHNS and CDR2 SASEGT. In nucleotides, the CDR3 is TGTGCCAGCATACTACTCCAGGGGGCGAACACCGGGGAGCTGTTTTTT. It codes for CASILLQGANTGELFF.